This T cell receptor beta chain was retrieved from a study of blood T cell repertoires in COVID-19. Study-level background: Acute and convalescent COVID-19 samples came from the United States, Italy and Spain. PBMCs, B-cell-depleted T cells, or T cells were the source of the cDNA or gDNA that made up the material.

The V gene end was trimmed by 5 bases and the J gene end by 5 bases; junction bases not matched to a gene: 9. CDR1 is SGHRS and CDR2 is YFSETQ in the germline V gene. The length of the CDR3 is 14 residues. Original methodology: By means of reference gene primer amplification, nucleated cell counts were estimated. Assay used: immunoSEQ multiplex PCR; TCRdb lists only in-frame clones, some missing. D and trimming were read from the DNA, whereas the V and J calls and clone size are those reported in that table. Of about 280,000 clones in the sample, 85% are singletons; the top ten hold 4.5% to 6%. The specimen was peripheral blood. This clonotype was sampled from a man aged 50 to 60 with active or convalescent COVID-19. The rearrangement uses TRBV5-1 and TRBJ2-5, with TRBD1 matching 7 bases. The CDR3 here is CASRGTAPGETQYF. The CDR3 DNA is TGCGCCAGCAGGGGGACAGCCCCGGGGGAGACCCAGTACTTC.